Below, 18 T cell receptor beta chains from the same sample are listed, as sequenced in a study of blood T cell repertoires in COVID-19. Repertoires were generated with immunoSEQ multiplex PCR, while TCRdb's copy carries only in-frame clones and drops some. Of 500,000 to 600,000 clones listed, about 89% are singletons. Sequenced input: peripheral blood. These receptors all come from a woman in her 50s with COVID-19, enrolled during active disease.

This clone was picked up a small number of times. This sequence joins TRBV12-3 or TRBV12-4 and TRBJ1-1, with D hard to call. Trimming removed 5 bases from V and 2 bases from J, with 6 bases in between. The CDR3 is made up of 12 amino acids. CDR3 DNA: TGTGCCAGCAGTCCCAGTAACACTGAAGCTTTCTTT. Protein sequence: CASSPSNTEAFF.

The chain links TRBV4-1 to TRBJ2-7, with 7 bases matching TRBD1. Trimming at V came to 4 bases and at J to 1 base, leaving 7 bases not matched to a gene. CDR1 and CDR2 from the germline V gene are MGHRA and YSYEKL. The CDR3 consists of 15 residues. DNA for the CDR3: TGCGCCAGCAGCCGAGATTTGACAGGGTCCTACGAGCAGTACTTC. Its protein is CASSRDLTGSYEQYF.

The chain has TRBV6-1 and TRBJ1-5; no clear D. The CDR3 runs 13 residues. The V gene's germline CDR1 is MNHNS and CDR2 SASEGT. V was pared by 1 base and J by 7 bases, with 8 bases between. The CDR3 here is CASSEVEGQPQHF. As DNA, the CDR3 is TGTGCCAGCAGTGAAGTGGAGGGCCAGCCCCAGCATTTT.

The rearrangement joins TRBV12-3 or TRBV12-4 to TRBJ2-1; unclear D gene. Trimming removed 4 bases from V and 5 bases from J, with 3 bases in between. The CDR3 contains 11 residues. The DNA of the CDR3 is TGTGCCAGCAGTTCGGACAATGAGCAGTTCTTC. As protein: CASSSDNEQFF.

This clone was counted between two and nine times. The chain has TRBV15 and TRBJ1-2; D is possibly TRBD1 (5 bases). V was clipped by 5 bases and J by 4 bases, with 8 bases between them. The CDR3 runs 12 residues. The germline V gene has CDR1 LNHNV and CDR2 YYDKDF (reference sequence). CDR3 in DNA: TGTGCCACCAGCCAGACAGTCTATGGCTACACCTTC. The encoded protein is CATSQTVYGYTF.

V gene TRBV28 combines with J gene TRBJ1-5, with 12 bases that match TRBD1. The germline V gene has CDR1 MDHEN and CDR2 SYDVKM. With V trimmed by 3 bases and J by 6 bases, 3 bases remained unmatched. The CDR3 is made up of 15 amino acids. The DNA for the CDR3 is TGTGCCAGCAGTTTGGGGACAGGGGGCCGTCAGCCCCAGCATTTT. This encodes CASSLGTGGRQPQHF.

V usage is TRBV9 and J usage is TRBJ2-2; D might be TRBD1 (6 bases). The CDR3 loop spans 15 amino acids. CDR1 and CDR2 from the germline V gene are SGDLS and YYNGEE. The V end lost 5 bases, the J end lost 5 bases, and 16 bases lay between the germline ends. Here the CDR3 DNA reads TGTGCCAGCAGATCTTCGGGACAAACTACCGGGGAGCTGTTTTTT. The encoded protein is CASRSSGQTTGELFF.

The CDR3: CASSTTGDYYGYTF. The CDR3 DNA reads as TGTGCCAGTAGTACGACAGGGGATTACTATGGCTACACCTTC. The rearrangement joins TRBV19 to TRBJ1-2; TRBD1 aligns across 8 bases. Per germline, CDR1 LNHDA and CDR2 SQIVND (reference sequence). The junction had 4 bases not matched to a gene; V was cut back by 4 bases and J by 3 bases. CDR3 length: 14 amino acids.

V gene TRBV19 combines with J gene TRBJ1-1; tentative D call: TRBD1 (6 bases). Deletions cut 8 bases from V and 1 base from J, with 14 bases between. CDR1 and CDR2 from the germline V gene are LNHDA and SQIVND (reference sequence). This CDR3 comprises 14 residues. This CDR3 reads CASSVYRENTEAFF. CDR3 in DNA: TGTGCCAGTTCGGTTTACAGGGAGAACACTGAAGCTTTCTTT.

This sequence joins TRBV5-1 and TRBJ2-3; a weak D match, TRBD2 (7 bases). CDR1 is SGHRS and CDR2 is YFSETQ in the germline V gene. The CDR3 totals 14 residues. Trimming left V 8 bases short and J 6 bases short, with 19 bases between. This CDR3 is CASRPGGVLDTQYF. As DNA, the CDR3 is TGCGCCAGTCGACCGGGGGGCGTCTTGGATACGCAGTATTTT.

The chain combines TRBV2 with TRBJ2-7; perhaps TRBD2 as D (5 bases). In germline, CDR1 is SNHLY, CDR2 FYNNEI. The length of the CDR3 is 12 residues. Trimming shortened V by 5 bases and J by 6 bases, and 11 bases separated the two germline ends. The CDR3 is CASSSVRGEQYF. In nucleotides, the CDR3 is TGTGCCAGCAGTTCGGTCCGGGGCGAGCAGTACTTC.

This clone was seen just once. CDR3 coding DNA: TGCGCCAGCAGCTCAGGGTTTACATATGGCTACACCTTC. Translated, it gives CASSSGFTYGYTF. The chain employs TRBV5-1 and TRBJ1-2; the D gene is possibly TRBD1 (5 bases). With 3 bases removed from V and 5 bases from J, the gap between germline ends came to 11 bases. Germline CDR1 SGHRS, CDR2 YFSETQ. The CDR3 sequence is 13 residues long.

On this clone itself: The same CDR3 is also encoded by other DNA sequences in this sample. The genes are TRBV9 and TRBJ2-3; D uncertain. The CDR3 runs to 13 residues. Trimming stripped 2 bases from V and 3 bases from J, with 7 bases between. The V gene's germline CDR1 is SGDLS and CDR2 YYNGEE. The CDR3 nucleotides read TGTGCCAGCAGCGTTTTAGAAACAGATACGCAGTATTTT. The encoded protein is CASSVLETDTQYF.

On this clone: The sample contains more than one DNA sequence encoding this CDR3. The chain links TRBV7-9 to TRBJ1-1; tentative D call: TRBD1 (5 bases). Between the trimmed V and J ends, which lost 2 bases and 4 bases, there was a span of 8 bases. The V gene's germline CDR1 is SEHNR and CDR2 FQNEAQ (reference sequence). The length of the CDR3 is 13 residues. CDR3 nucleotides: TGTGCCAGCAGCTTAAAGGGGTCCACTGAAGCTTTCTTT. Translation gives CASSLKGSTEAFF.

In this sample, this clone turned up once. This chain connects TRBV2 to TRBJ2-2; TRBD1 matches 7 bases. The CDR3 totals 14 residues. The V and J ends lost 5 bases and 5 bases, in that order; junction bases with no gene match: 5. Germline lookup yields CDR1 SNHLY and CDR2 FYNNEI. The CDR3 DNA reads TGTGCCAGCAGTCCCACAGGGGAAACCGGGGAGCTGTTTTTT. Protein: CASSPTGETGELFF.

This clone was seen just once. This chain connects TRBV30 to TRBJ1-6; tentatively, D is TRBD1 (5 bases). CDR3 length: 14 residues. Trimming cost V 1 base and J 5 bases, with 9 bases left between them. Germline values: CDR1 GTSNPN, CDR2 SVGIG (reference sequence). This CDR3 reads CAWSEQGNNSPLHF. The CDR3 DNA is TGTGCCTGGAGTGAGCAGGGTAATAATTCACCCCTCCACTTT.

This chain joins TRBV9 and TRBJ2-5; D is unclear. The CDR3 is made up of 13 amino acids. The V end was cut by 4 bases, the J end by 1 base, with 8 bases between. Germline-derived CDR1 and CDR2 are SGDLS and YYNGEE. The CDR3 nucleotides are TGTGCCAGCAGCACCATCAGCCAAGAGACCCAGTACTTC. Translation: CASSTISQETQYF.

The CDR3 region is CASQPTVTGRPGQPQHF. As DNA, the CDR3 is TGTGCCAGCCAACCCACAGTGACGGGGAGGCCCGGTCAGCCCCAGCATTTT. The rearrangement links TRBV27 to TRBJ1-5, with D uncertain. V lost 8 bases and J 6 bases, leaving 26 bases between the germline ends. Germline V gives CDR1 MNHEY, CDR2 SMNVEV (reference sequence). This CDR3 has 17 residues.